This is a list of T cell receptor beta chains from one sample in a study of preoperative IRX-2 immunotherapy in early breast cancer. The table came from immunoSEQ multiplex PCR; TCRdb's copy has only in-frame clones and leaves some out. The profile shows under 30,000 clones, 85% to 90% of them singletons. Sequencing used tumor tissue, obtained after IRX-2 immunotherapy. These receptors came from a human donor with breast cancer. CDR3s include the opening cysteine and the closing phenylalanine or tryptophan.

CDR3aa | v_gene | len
CASSQYWAGSGNTIYF | TRBV4-1 | 16
CAFSRLGGYTF | TRBV30 | 11
CASSEATGDGETQYF | TRBV6-1 | 15
CASSVGQGTEAFF | TRBV9 | 13
CASIWLAGGTGELFF | TRBV6-1 | 15
CASSIVSRPNQPQHF | TRBV19 | 15
CASSRTGGGGNTIYF | TRBV19 | 15
CASSSGPGTGETPQYF | TRBV11-2 | 16
CASSLGQRGDGNQPQHF | TRBV7-9 | 17
CATPRSRNVLNEQYF | TRBV6-1 | 15
CASSSSEMGGYGYTF | TRBV11-2 | 15
CASSSNSPGQPQHF | TRBV5-5 | 14
CASSHSPLRQGTSSNQPQHF | TRBV4-1 | 20
CASSFSGAGGRDTQYF | TRBV11-3 | 16
CASSETPSPLHF | TRBV10-2 | 12
CASSQGTLAGMTDTQYF | TRBV4-2 | 17
CASSLETGYSGNTIYF | TRBV5-4 | 16
CAWSARGQGRNSPLHF | TRBV30 | 16
CASRQTSAQETQYF | TRBV27 | 14
CASSHPGTRGVSYEQYF | TRBV4-1 | 17
CATSTPGGLVTEAFF | TRBV15 | 15
CAMGGEGVVNQPQHF | TRBV5-6 | 15
CASSEDRGRTGELFF | TRBV2 | 15
CASSLGGQSTKLFF | TRBV7-8 | 14
CASSSWGGTDTQYF | TRBV7-2 | 14
CASRPDSRGVYEQYF | TRBV19 | 15
CASSSAPGLVIETQYF | TRBV7-2 | 16
CASGSPYEQYF | TRBV11-3 | 11
CASSYSTLGQETQYF | TRBV6-5 | 15
CAWGEGRGGYTF | TRBV30 | 12
CASSLTPRTGVYQETQYF | TRBV27 | 18
CASSLGVAEKLFF | TRBV7-7 | 13
CASSTQTTNLGSALHF | TRBV7-9 | 16
CASSSPADSNYNSPLHF | TRBV14 | 17
CASSEGLADYNEQFF | TRBV6-1 | 15
CASETFKGPGNTIYF | TRBV19 | 15
CASTLRDRTPVSYGYTF | TRBV19 | 17
CASGRTGATNEKLFF | TRBV6-5 | 15
CASSFGSPLANYGYTF | TRBV28 | 16
CASSLDQADTQYF | TRBV11-2 | 13
CASSLLSSNYGYTF | TRBV7-9 | 14
CASSSPGYSGYTF | TRBV5-1 | 13
CASTTGTSPTGELFF | TRBV19 | 15
CASRDPRGDETQYF | TRBV5-1 | 14
CASSFRGGLGEKLFF | TRBV28 | 15
CASSGGQGGGYEQYF | TRBV6-6 | 15
CASRGQGRWGQPQHF | TRBV19 | 15
CASSLLGQGEKYTF | TRBV5-1 | 14
CASRAVQGLGQPQHF | TRBV28 | 15
CSVELTGGGYNEQFF | TRBV29-1 | 15
CATSRGQRDGVYSPLHF | TRBV15 | 17
CAAALAGKDTQYF | TRBV10-3 | 13
CASSLGWTGSQETQYF | TRBV7-3 | 16
CASSSGHSNQPQHF | TRBV28 | 14
CASSPTPGGNQPQHF | TRBV2 | 15
CASSQGGAEAFF | TRBV4-1 | 12
CASSAQGLGYTF | TRBV27 | 12
CASHRTGPHTEAFF | TRBV28 | 14